This T cell receptor (beta chain) was identified during a study of T cells after yellow fever vaccination. General study findings and limits: It was the secondary response that reached its peak faster, day 5 versus 15, but it was weaker.

Germline-derived CDR1 and CDR2 are LGHNA and YNFKEQ. Unmatched junction bases numbered 4, after V lost 1 base and J lost 5 bases. The length of the CDR3 is 14 residues. A remark on this clonotype: Its antigen is not known.

TCRdb fed the 5' RACE reads into MiXCR, producing one record per CDR3 protein. The sample holds hundreds of thousands of distinct CDR3 sequences, about 19% seen once. The chain joins TRBV4-2 to TRBJ2-5, with 7 positions matching TRBD2. This TCR was recovered from a young man who received the YFV17D yellow fever vaccine. Sequenced here: PBMCs, sampled 15 days after the yellow fever booster vaccination. As DNA, the CDR3 is TGTGCCAGCAGCCAAGCCGGGAGGTCGGAGACCCAGTACTTC. It yields the protein CASSQAGRSETQYF.